This T cell receptor (beta chain) was sequenced during a study of T cells in Graves' hyperthyroidism and ophthalmopathy. Study-wide findings and caveats: The majority of expanded thyroid clonotypes above 0.001 also appeared in blood.

J gave up 4 bases and V 2 bases, and 8 bases lay outside the gene matches. Germline V CDR1 and CDR2: SGHRS, YFSETQ. The CDR3 is 15 residues long. This clonotype was counted ten times or more. The target antigen is unknown. Amplification yielded TCR beta CDR3 regions, with RNA transcripts as the source. The primer set for the first-round RT-PCR of the TCR CDR3 was HTBI. MiXCR, applied by TCRdb to the multiplex PCR reads, yields one record per CDR3 protein. Of approximately 410,000 distinct CDR3 sequences listed, over 12% are singletons. Disease lasting under 3 months, a NOSPECS grade of at least 4, and a Clinical Activity Score of at least 3 were features of the ophthalmopathy patients. Uncontrolled infection, other autoimmune disease, pregnancy or lactation barred patients from enrollment.

This receptor was taken from a man aged 18 to 29 with Graves' ophthalmopathy. Specimen: blood. This rearrangement joins TRBV5-1 to TRBJ2-7; 8 bases line up with TRBD1. Here the CDR3 reads CASSFRPGQEYEQYF. CDR3 in DNA: TGCGCCAGCAGCTTTCGACCGGGACAGGAGTACGAGCAGTACTTC.